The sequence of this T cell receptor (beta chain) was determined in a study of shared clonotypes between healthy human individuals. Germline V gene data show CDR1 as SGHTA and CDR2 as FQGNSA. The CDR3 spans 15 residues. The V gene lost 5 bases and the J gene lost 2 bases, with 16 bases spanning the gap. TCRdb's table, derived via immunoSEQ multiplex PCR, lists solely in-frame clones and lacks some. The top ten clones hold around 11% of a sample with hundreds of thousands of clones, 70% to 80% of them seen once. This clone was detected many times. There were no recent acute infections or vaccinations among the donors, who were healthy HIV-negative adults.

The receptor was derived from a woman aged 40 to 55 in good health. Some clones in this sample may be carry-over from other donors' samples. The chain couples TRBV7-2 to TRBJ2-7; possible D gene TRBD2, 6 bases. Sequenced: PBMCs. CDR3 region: CASSPVVGGPYEQYF. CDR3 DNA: TGTGCCAGCAGCCCCGTAGTGGGGGGTCCCTACGAGCAGTACTTC. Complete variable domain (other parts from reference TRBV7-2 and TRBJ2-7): GAGVSQSPSNKVTEKGKDVELRCDPISGHTALYWYRQSLGQGLEFLIYFQGNSAPDKSGLPSDRFSAERTGGSVSTLTIQRTQQEDSAVYLCASSPVVGGPYEQYFGPGTRLTVT.